This T cell receptor beta chain is from a study of shared clonotypes between healthy human individuals. Study context: The donor group consisted of a couple of women and a few men, aged 18 to 49. Three plates were used per donor for CD4 naive, three for CD4 memory, two for CD8 naive and one for CD8 memory.

The V end lost 5 bases, the J end lost 9 bases, and 14 bases lay between the germline ends. This CDR3 is 13 amino acids long. Germline-derived CDR1 and CDR2 are SGHAT and FQNNGV. Each replicate PCR on the sorted subsets used 150 to 200 ng DNA (roughly 27,000 T cell genomes). This table comes from immunoSEQ multiplex PCR, and its TCRdb copy is limited to in-frame clones, with some not included. The data show about 590,000 clones, nearly 97% seen once. It was CD45RO-negative cells, positively selected for CCR7, that made up naive CD8 cells, with terminally differentiated effector memory CD45RA+ cells excluded.

The sample was naive CD8+ T cells sorted from blood. This chain joins TRBV11-2 and TRBJ2-4; D not resolved. The TCR was taken from a woman aged 30 to 39 in good health. CDR3 DNA sequence: TGTGCCAGCAGCCCACTCTCTAGGGTCATTCAGTACTTC. Translating it yields CASSPLSRVIQYF. Full variable domain (rest looked up from reference TRBV11-2 and TRBJ2-4): EAGVAQSPRYKIIEKRQSVAFWCNPISGHATLYWYQQILGQGPKLLIQFQNNGVVDDSQLPKDRFSAERLKGVDSTLKIQPAKLEDSAVYLCASSPLSRVIQYFGAGTRLSVL.